A single T cell receptor (beta chain) is shown here with its context. No antigen is known for it. No base quality information exists; no much larger clone differs at one position. Patients with a history of autoimmune disease or receiving systemic immunosuppression were excluded from the trial. Peripheral blood for TCR sequencing was drawn from every dose cohort at baseline, at cycle 4 day 1 and at cycle 7 day 1. Samples were obtained from an open-label, multicenter, first-in-human phase I dose-escalation trial of ivuxolimab. Adults with locally advanced or metastatic melanoma, renal cell, hepatocellular, or head and neck squamous cell carcinoma were enrolled in the trial. CD4+ and CD8+ T cells were sorted separately from peripheral blood before TCR sequencing. Genomic DNA was extracted from sorted cells for sequencing of the TCRbeta CDR3 region. TCRbeta CDR3 regions were sequenced using the immunoSEQ Assay. Held by TCRdb, this immuneACCESS table contains in-frame sequences only and omits some clones. Under half of the omission traces to an unresolved V gene where checked; the cause of the rest is unknown. The sample yields about 74,000 clones; 84% were counted once. The top ten hold over 2% of the sample.

These data belong to a study of OX40 agonist ivuxolimab in advanced cancers. A note on the overall study: Ivuxolimab, which targeted the costimulatory receptor OX40 (CD134), was an agonistic, fully human IgG2 monoclonal antibody. Partial responses occurred in three dose-escalation patients, of whom one had hepatocellular carcinoma and two had cutaneous melanoma. Peripheral TCRbeta sequencing aimed to test whether ivuxolimab altered TCR sequence diversity and caused clonal T-cell expansion. In the dose-escalation cohort, over 65% of patients were male, and the mean age was approximately 55 years, with a range of roughly 23 to 85. The monotherapy dose-escalation portion (N of about 47 patients) of the phase I ivuxolimab trial is reported in the paper. Among the roughly 52 dose-escalation patients, around 20 had hepatocellular carcinoma, 15 or so melanoma, 9 renal cell carcinoma and 9 head and neck cancer. Intravenous ivuxolimab was administered to patients every 2 weeks at six dose levels: 0.01, 0.1, 0.3, 1.5, 3 and 10 mg/kg. Prior anti-PD-1, anti-PD-L1 or anti-CTLA-4 therapy was permitted, and approximately 40% of dose-escalation patients had received checkpoint inhibitors. Paper-wide results and their limitations: Clonal expansion of both CD4+ and CD8+ blood T cells was observed from baseline to week 6 at doses 0.1 to 3.0 mg/kg. Low levels of normalized T-cell clonal expansion were also seen in some patients who did not respond. On average, CD8+ T cells showed more expanded clones than CD4+ T cells after ivuxolimab. In the 0.1-3.0 mg/kg groups, partial responders had among the lowest normalized peripheral clonal expansion, particularly in CD8+ T cells. The antigen specificity of the peripheral T cells that underwent clonal expansion was not determined.

A distance of 17 bases separates the germline ends of V and J, which lose 4 bases and 4 bases respectively. Counted from cysteine to phenylalanine, this CDR3 has 16 amino acids. Only the CDR3 DNA is retained, 48 bases long and in frame from the first base. The germline V gene supplies CDR1 SGHVS and CDR2 FQNEAQ. Sample: CD4+ or CD8+ T cells sorted from blood, taken in a trial of the OX40 agonist ivuxolimab. The receptor comes from an adult with an advanced solid tumor such as melanoma, head and neck, liver or kidney cancer. The receptor chain draws on TRBV7-8 and TRBJ1-3, with a tentative D gene TRBD1 over 6 matching bases. The CDR3 is CASSSKSGAWGNTIYF. At the DNA level, the sequence is TGTGCCAGCAGCTCGAAATCAGGGGCGTGGGGAAACACCATATATTTT.